The 28 T cell receptor beta chains below come from one sample, sequenced in a study of blood T cell repertoires in COVID-19. Clones were sequenced by immunoSEQ multiplex PCR, and TCRdb holds only the in-frame ones, with some missing. The sample includes about 230,000 clones, roughly 83% of them seen just once. The sample consisted of peripheral blood. All receptors come from a woman in her fifties or sixties with acute or convalescent COVID-19.

This clone was recorded only once. The chain couples TRBV28 to TRBJ2-3; the match to TRBD1 covers 10 bases. The CDR3 consists of 15 residues. V gave up 7 bases and J gave up 3 bases; unmatched junction bases: 7. In germline, CDR1 is MDHEN, CDR2 SYDVKM. This chain's CDR3 is CASTGQGVSTDTQYF. CDR3 DNA sequence: TGTGCCAGCACCGGACAGGGGGTATCTACAGATACGCAGTATTTT.

The chain carries TRBV6-5 and TRBJ2-3; D perhaps matches TRBD1 (8 bases). Germline V lookup: CDR1 MNHEY, CDR2 SVGAGI. V lost 6 bases and J lost 2, with 15 bases in between. This CDR3 is built from 15 residues. The CDR3 coding sequence is TGTGCCAGCAGGGGAACAGGGGGGGTCACAGATACGCAGTATTTT. This gives the protein CASRGTGGVTDTQYF.

The chain couples TRBV6-4 to TRBJ2-7; possible D gene TRBD1, 6 bases. Germline CDR1 reads MRHNA; CDR2 reads SNTAGT. V dropped 4 bases and J dropped 5 bases, with 18 bases sitting between them. The CDR3 contains 15 residues. CDR3 sequence reads: CASSAQPTGRDEQYF. Written as DNA, the CDR3 is TGTGCCAGCAGTGCCCAACCCACAGGGCGCGACGAGCAGTACTTC.

The chain has TRBV19 and TRBJ2-5; D might be TRBD2 (6 bases). Between the trimmed V and J ends, which lost 4 bases and 5 bases, there was a span of 17 bases. The CDR3 extends over 15 amino acids. The germline gives CDR1 LNHDA, CDR2 SQIVND (reference sequence). The DNA of the CDR3 is TGTGCCAGTAGTACCCAGACTAGTGAATGGGAGACCCAGTACTTC. This codes for CASSTQTSEWETQYF.

The chain couples TRBV2 to TRBJ2-1, with 7 bases matching TRBD2. CDR3 size: 14 residues. Trimming removed 1 base from V and 8 bases from J; junction bases left unmatched: 5. Germline V gene sequence: CDR1 SNHLY, CDR2 FYNNEI. The CDR3 nucleotides read TGTGCCAGCAGTGAAGACAGCGGGGTCGATGAGCAGTTCTTC. Encoded protein: CASSEDSGVDEQFF.

V and J are TRBV19 and TRBJ1-5; D unresolved. This CDR3 has 13 amino acids. CDR1 and CDR2 (germline): LNHDA, SQIVND (reference sequence). V was shortened by 7 bases and J by 5 bases, with 12 bases between the two germline ends. CDR3 in DNA: TGTGCCAGTACTTCAGACTTCTATCAGCCCCAGCATTTT. Its protein is CASTSDFYQPQHF.

The CDR3 nucleotides are TGTGCCAGCAGCTTAACGCCGGGGGGTACCCACGAGCAGTACTTC. It translates to CASSLTPGGTHEQYF. The chain combines TRBV7-6 with TRBJ2-7, with 7 bases that match TRBD2. CDR1 is SGHVS, CDR2 FNYEAQ, per germline. The CDR3 covers 15 residues. The J segment lost 5 bases and the V segment lost 2 bases, leaving 9 bases of the junction unmatched.

The chain is built from TRBV6-5 and TRBJ2-3, with TRBD1 matching over 7 bases. Trimming removed 5 bases from V and 2 bases from J; junction bases left unmatched: 7. CDR1 MNHEY and CDR2 SVGAGI come from the germline V gene. The CDR3 runs 15 residues. DNA of the CDR3: TGTGCCAGCAGTCATGGACAGGTTAACACAGATACGCAGTATTTT. This translates into CASSHGQVNTDTQYF.

The CDR3 protein is CASSQAQGAPYEQYF. The CDR3, as DNA: TGTGCCAGCAGCCAGGCACAGGGGGCACCGTACGAGCAGTACTTC. This rearrangement joins TRBV3-1 (or the pseudogene TRBV3-2) to TRBJ2-7; 9 bases agree with TRBD1. CDR3 size: 15 residues. After removal of 3 bases from V and 4 bases from J, the junction contained 7 bases not matched to a gene. CDR1 and CDR2 (germline): LGHDT, YNNKEL (reference sequence).

V usage is TRBV6-5 and J usage is TRBJ2-1; TRBD1 aligns across 10 bases. Looked up from germline, CDR1 is MNHEY and CDR2 is SVGAGI. The CDR3 covers 14 residues. V shed 6 bases and J 7 bases; nucleotides not matched to a gene: 6. The CDR3, as DNA: TGTGCCAGCAGCGAGCGGACAGGGGGTAATGAGCAGTTCTTC. Residues: CASSERTGGNEQFF.

The V and J genes are TRBV19 and TRBJ2-7; TRBD1 matches 10 bases. After removal of 6 bases from V and 3 bases from J, the junction contained 5 bases not matched to a gene. The germline V gene has CDR1 LNHDA and CDR2 SQIVND (reference sequence). The CDR3 has 14 amino acids. The CDR3 region is CASSRRTGGYEQYF. The CDR3 DNA is TGTGCCAGTAGCAGACGGACAGGGGGCTACGAGCAGTACTTC.

The rearrangement links TRBV14 to TRBJ2-7, with D uncertain. The CDR3 is 14 amino acids. V lost 2 bases, J lost 6 bases, and 14 bases lay in between. Looked up from germline, CDR1 is SGHDN and CDR2 is FVKESK. CDR3 loop: CASSQQRGIGEQYF. CDR3 in DNA: TGTGCCAGCAGCCAACAACGAGGAATTGGCGAGCAGTACTTC.

The V call is TRBV24-1, the J call TRBJ2-2, with TRBD1 as a possible D gene (6 bases). The CDR3 covers 15 residues. V was pared by 4 bases and J by 5 bases, with 13 bases between. Germline-derived CDR1 and CDR2 are KGHDR and SFDVKD. The CDR3 region is CATSEGASRTGELFF. CDR3 sequence (DNA): TGTGCCACCAGTGAGGGGGCCTCGAGGACCGGGGAGCTGTTTTTT.

On this clone: This same CDR3 is encoded by further DNA sequences in the sample. The genes are TRBV7-2 and TRBJ1-2, with D perhaps matching TRBD1 (6 bases). V was cut by 1 base and J by 8 bases, with 11 bases left in between. The germline V gene encodes CDR1 SGHTA and CDR2 FQGNSA. The CDR3 has 13 residues. The CDR3 region has the DNA TGTGCCAGCAGCTTAGGGGGACAAGGCGGCTACACCTTC. Amino acids: CASSLGGQGGYTF.

The chain carries TRBV28 and TRBJ1-1, with a weak D call TRBD1 (6 bases). V was shortened by 2 bases and J by 1 base, with 14 bases between the two germline ends. Germline lookup yields CDR1 MDHEN and CDR2 SYDVKM. This CDR3 region has 16 residues. The CDR3 sequence is CASSLTQGIRNTEAFF. CDR3 coding DNA: TGTGCCAGCAGTTTAACCCAGGGGATCAGGAACACTGAAGCTTTCTTT.

This rearrangement joins TRBV2 to TRBJ1-2, with 7 bases identical to TRBD1. The CDR3 is 13 residues long. V shed 7 bases, J shed 8 bases, and the junction held 10 bases outside the gene matches. CDR1 and CDR2 from the germline V gene are SNHLY and FYNNEI. The DNA of the CDR3 is TGTGCCAGCATCTTTGACAGGGTGGGCGGCTACACCTTC. Translation gives CASIFDRVGGYTF.

The sample holds one count of this clone. The chain is built from TRBV6-5 and TRBJ2-2; the D gene is possibly TRBD1 (6 bases). This CDR3 region has 15 residues. Trimming took off 0 bases at V and 5 bases at J, with 10 bases between the two ends. CDR1 MNHEY and CDR2 SVGAGI come from the germline V gene. CDR3 sequence reads: CASSYSDRLTGELFF. CDR3 nucleotides: TGTGCCAGCAGTTACTCGGACAGACTAACCGGGGAGCTGTTTTTT.

This rearrangement joins TRBV6-2 or TRBV6-3 to TRBJ1-1; 9 bases align to TRBD1. The CDR3 is 14 amino acids. CDR1 is MNHEY, CDR2 SVGEGT, per germline. After removal of 6 bases from V and 4 bases from J, the junction contained 6 bases not matched to a gene. CDR3 region: CASSQQGAATEAFF. The CDR3 region has the DNA TGTGCCAGCAGCCAACAGGGGGCGGCCACTGAAGCTTTCTTT.

V usage is TRBV28 and J usage is TRBJ2-5; D ambiguous. The germline V gene encodes CDR1 MDHEN and CDR2 SYDVKM. Trimming removed 7 bases from V and 5 bases from J, with 8 bases in between. The CDR3 has 11 residues. CDR3 in amino acids: CASTTQETQYF. CDR3 DNA sequence: TGTGCCAGCACCACGCAGGAGACCCAGTACTTC. The variable domain in full, with the rest retrieved from reference TRBV28 and TRBJ2-5, is DVKVTQSSRYLVKRTGEKVFLECVQDMDHENMFWYRQDPGLGLRLIYFSYDVKMKEKGDIPEGYSVSREKKERFSLILESASTNQTSMYLCASTTQETQYFGPGTRLLVL.

The chain is built from TRBV7-2 and TRBJ2-1, with D hard to call. The ends were cut back, 5 bases at V and 7 bases at J, with 9 bases in the middle. This CDR3 is 12 amino acids long. Germline V gene lookup returns CDR1 SGHTA and CDR2 FQGNSA. CDR3 in amino acids: CASSLMENEQFF. In nucleotides, the CDR3 is TGTGCCAGCAGCCTAATGGAGAATGAGCAGTTCTTC.

CDR3 coding DNA: TGTGCCAGCAAGGGTAGCGCCTACAATGAGCAGTTCTTC. This translates into CASKGSAYNEQFF. This sequence joins TRBV2 and TRBJ2-1; a weak D match, TRBD2 (5 bases). Per germline, CDR1 SNHLY and CDR2 FYNNEI. The CDR3 runs to 13 residues. V gave up 7 bases and J gave up 2 bases, with 9 bases separating them.

The chain couples TRBV10-3 to TRBJ1-5; no clear D gene. Germline V gives CDR1 ENHRY, CDR2 SYGVKD. The CDR3 sequence is 15 residues long. Deletions cut 0 bases from V and 3 bases from J, with 9 bases between. CDR3 amino acids: CAISESGSPNQPQHF. In nucleotides, the CDR3 is TGTGCCATCAGTGAGTCAGGGAGCCCCAATCAGCCCCAGCATTTT.

The gene calls are TRBV30 and TRBJ1-2; TRBD1 matches at 9 bases. V was clipped by 5 bases and J by 5 bases; unmatched bases: 6. The CDR3 length is 13 residues. The V gene's germline CDR1 is GTSNPN and CDR2 SVGIG (reference sequence). The CDR3 DNA reads as TGTGCCTGGGCCAGACAGGGGGGATATGGCTACACCTTC. Translating gives CAWARQGGYGYTF.

The rearrangement joins TRBV9 to TRBJ2-2; 9 nucleotides match TRBD1. The CDR3 is made up of 15 amino acids. The V gene's germline CDR1 is SGDLS and CDR2 YYNGEE. V trimming: 3 bases; J trimming: 7 bases; junction bases outside the gene matches: 7. Written as DNA, the CDR3 is TGTGCCAGCAGCGGCCGACAGGGGGGTAGCGGGGAGCTGTTTTTT. Its translation: CASSGRQGGSGELFF.

V usage is TRBV11-2 and J usage is TRBJ2-7, with 8 bases identical to TRBD1. Germline V lookup: CDR1 SGHAT, CDR2 FQNNGV. J gave up 0 bases and V 5 bases, and 3 bases lay outside the gene matches. CDR3 length: 14 amino acids. DNA of the CDR3: TGTGCCAGCAGCCGGGACAGGAGCTCCTACGAGCAGTACTTC. Amino acids: CASSRDRSSYEQYF.

The gene calls are TRBV11-3 and TRBJ2-3, with D possibly matching TRBD2 (5 bases). This CDR3 comprises 15 residues. V lost 1 base and J 3 bases, leaving 11 bases between the germline ends. CDR1 and CDR2 from the germline V gene are SGHNT and YENEEA. The CDR3 loop reads CASSLVAGATDTQYF. The CDR3 DNA is TGTGCCAGCAGCTTAGTGGCGGGTGCGACAGATACGCAGTATTTT.

The chain links TRBV3-1 (or the pseudogene TRBV3-2) to TRBJ2-5; TRBD2 matches 14 bases. The CDR3 is 16 amino acids. V dropped 5 bases and J dropped 1; count of bases not matched to a gene: 3. The germline V gene encodes CDR1 LGHDT and CDR2 YNNKEL (reference sequence). In nucleotides, the CDR3 is TGTGCCAGCAGCAACGGACTAGCGGGAGGCCAAGAGACCCAGTACTTC. This codes for CASSNGLAGGQETQYF.

This chain uses TRBV6-2 or TRBV6-3 with TRBJ1-2; D is possibly TRBD1 (6 bases). The CDR3 is made up of 13 amino acids. CDR1 MNHEY and CDR2 SVGEGT come from the germline V gene. Trimming shortened V by 6 bases and J by 4 bases, and 12 bases separated the two germline ends. CDR3 loop: CASSRDTGYGYTF. The CDR3 DNA reads as TGTGCCAGCAGCCGGGACACCGGCTATGGCTACACCTTC.